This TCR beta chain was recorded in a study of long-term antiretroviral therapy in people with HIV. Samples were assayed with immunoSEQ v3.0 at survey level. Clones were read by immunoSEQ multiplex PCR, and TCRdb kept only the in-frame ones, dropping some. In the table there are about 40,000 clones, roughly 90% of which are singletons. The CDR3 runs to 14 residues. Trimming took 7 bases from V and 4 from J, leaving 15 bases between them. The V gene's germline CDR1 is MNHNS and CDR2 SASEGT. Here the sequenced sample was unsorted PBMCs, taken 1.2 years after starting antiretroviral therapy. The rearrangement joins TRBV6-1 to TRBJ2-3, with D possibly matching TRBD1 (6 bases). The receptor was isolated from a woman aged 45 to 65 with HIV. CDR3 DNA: TGTGCCAGCAACCATAGCCCAGGGGCAGATACGCAGTATTTT. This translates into CASNHSPGADTQYF.